This T cell receptor beta chain was recovered during a study of T-cell memory formation after mild COVID-19. Overall study results and limits: Clones shrinking between day 15 and 85 showed a balanced CD4/CD8 split, and those that grew later tilted toward CD4+. Mainly CM and EM harbored the contracting CD4+ clones; mainly EMRA harbored the CD8+ ones.

This CDR3 comprises 13 residues. The V gene lost 3 bases and the J gene lost 5 bases, with 10 bases spanning the gap. CDR1 is KGHSH, CDR2 LQKENI, per germline. TCRdb ran MiXCR on the 5' RACE reads and lists one entry per CDR3 protein. The table has about 280,000 distinct CDR3 sequences, approximately 7.6% seen once. Remarks on this clonotype: Its antigen is as yet unknown.

The rearrangement joins TRBV18 to TRBJ1-1; D may be TRBD1 (5 bases). The clonotype was recovered from a man aged 18-30 years who had mild COVID-19 (a few samples of this study predate the infection). Cell type and time point are not known. Input material: PBMCs or a T cell subset sorted from them (not recorded which). CDR3 region: CASSPSTVTEAFF. The CDR3, as DNA: TGTGCCAGCTCACCCTCGACAGTGACTGAAGCTTTCTTT.